This T cell receptor (beta chain) was sequenced during a study of blood T cell repertoires in COVID-19 (TCRdb year 2020). In terms of the full investigation: The collaborator samples originated in the United States, Italy and Spain and spanned the acute and convalescent phases of COVID-19. The prospective study material was composed of cDNA or gDNA derived from T cells, B-cell-depleted T cells, or PBMCs. The dataset comprised deeply sampled blood TCRbeta repertoires from subjects exposed to, actively infected with, or recovered from COVID-19. The repertoires were released in a freely available public database intended as a resource for research on the immune response to SARS-CoV-2. Samples came from the ongoing ImmuneRACE study (first 160 participants) plus 1,254 subjects from 6 global collaborators. Sample metadata almost always included a de-identified subject ID, COVID-19 status, age in years and sex. HLA class I and class II types, where available, came from metadata supplied by the sample provider rather than from assay-based typing. Results the study describes overall, beyond this receptor: How much clinical and demographic metadata was included differed by source and by participant, and the metadata was provided uncurated.

With respect to this clone: Its antigen remains undetermined. No quality values exist for individual bases; no much larger clone is one base distant.

The immunoSEQ Assay, a bias-controlled multiplex PCR, was used to amplify TCRbeta CDR3 regions from genomic DNA. Per the source publication's procedure: The number of nucleated cells in each sample was estimated from the amplification of reference gene primers within the assay. To quantify the absolute abundance of each unique TCRbeta CDR3 rearrangement, sequence reads were collapsed and filtered. Productive Simpson clonality was computed per sample as the square root of Simpson's diversity index over productive rearrangements. TCRdb re-hosts the immuneACCESS table, in-frame sequences only. Its copies lack some clones; in the studies checked, an unresolved V gene accounts for under half of them, and the cause for the rest is not known. V, J and clone size are taken as reported in that table, and D and trimming were inferred from the DNA itself. For this sample the table gives around 130,000 clones, of which just under 85% were detected only once. Of the sample, around 3.7% is held by the ten largest clones.

Enrolling through a virtual design, the prospective study's participants ranged in age from roughly 18 to 90 years and lived across roughly 24 United States geographic areas. In the prospective study, cohorts were assigned on the basis of participant-reported clinical history obtained from a screening survey and a study questionnaire. In the prospective study, whole blood, serum and a nasopharyngeal or oropharyngeal swab were collected from each participant by mobile phlebotomists. Additional blood draws and questionnaires over an approximately 2-month period could optionally be provided by prospective study participants. Blood samples from the prospective study were shipped frozen or at room temperature prior to DNA extraction. Here V drops 5 bases and J drops 9 bases, and the junction holds 16 bases not matched to any gene. CDR1 and CDR2 are read off the germline V gene (reference sequence) as LGHDT and YNNKEL. The CDR3 runs 18 residues from the cysteine to the phenylalanine. The kept DNA is CDR3 alone, 54 bases in frame from the first base.

Material: PBMCs or T cells enriched from blood (not recorded which). The rearrangement joined TRBV3-1 (or the pseudogene TRBV3-2) to TRBJ1-6, with 10 bases in between that match TRBD1. The sequence was collected from a woman between 50 and 59 years old with acute COVID-19. CDR3 sequence: CASSVRPGTGVVRSPLHF. The DNA sequence follows: TGTGCCAGCAGCGTTCGTCCCGGGACAGGGGTAGTACGTTCACCCCTCCACTTT.